Sequencing of this T cell receptor (beta chain) was carried out in a study of cytomegalovirus exposure and HLA in healthy donors. The primer mix had 60 Vbeta and 13 Jbeta primers. Sequencing used immunoSEQ multiplex PCR; TCRdb keeps in-frame clones, though not all of them. The sample records around 99,000 clones, roughly 69% being singletons. The sequence derives from an older woman in good health and CMV-seropositive. Sequencing was carried out using PBMCs.

The CDR3: CAISTSGTGVLEQYF. In nucleotides, the CDR3 is TGTGCCATCAGTACATCCGGGACAGGGGTTCTCGAGCAGTACTTC. This chain links TRBV10-3 with TRBJ2-7; 10 bases line up with TRBD1. V gave up 5 bases and J gave up 6 bases; unmatched junction bases: 10. CDR1 and CDR2 from the germline V gene are ENHRY and SYGVKD. This CDR3 region has 15 residues.